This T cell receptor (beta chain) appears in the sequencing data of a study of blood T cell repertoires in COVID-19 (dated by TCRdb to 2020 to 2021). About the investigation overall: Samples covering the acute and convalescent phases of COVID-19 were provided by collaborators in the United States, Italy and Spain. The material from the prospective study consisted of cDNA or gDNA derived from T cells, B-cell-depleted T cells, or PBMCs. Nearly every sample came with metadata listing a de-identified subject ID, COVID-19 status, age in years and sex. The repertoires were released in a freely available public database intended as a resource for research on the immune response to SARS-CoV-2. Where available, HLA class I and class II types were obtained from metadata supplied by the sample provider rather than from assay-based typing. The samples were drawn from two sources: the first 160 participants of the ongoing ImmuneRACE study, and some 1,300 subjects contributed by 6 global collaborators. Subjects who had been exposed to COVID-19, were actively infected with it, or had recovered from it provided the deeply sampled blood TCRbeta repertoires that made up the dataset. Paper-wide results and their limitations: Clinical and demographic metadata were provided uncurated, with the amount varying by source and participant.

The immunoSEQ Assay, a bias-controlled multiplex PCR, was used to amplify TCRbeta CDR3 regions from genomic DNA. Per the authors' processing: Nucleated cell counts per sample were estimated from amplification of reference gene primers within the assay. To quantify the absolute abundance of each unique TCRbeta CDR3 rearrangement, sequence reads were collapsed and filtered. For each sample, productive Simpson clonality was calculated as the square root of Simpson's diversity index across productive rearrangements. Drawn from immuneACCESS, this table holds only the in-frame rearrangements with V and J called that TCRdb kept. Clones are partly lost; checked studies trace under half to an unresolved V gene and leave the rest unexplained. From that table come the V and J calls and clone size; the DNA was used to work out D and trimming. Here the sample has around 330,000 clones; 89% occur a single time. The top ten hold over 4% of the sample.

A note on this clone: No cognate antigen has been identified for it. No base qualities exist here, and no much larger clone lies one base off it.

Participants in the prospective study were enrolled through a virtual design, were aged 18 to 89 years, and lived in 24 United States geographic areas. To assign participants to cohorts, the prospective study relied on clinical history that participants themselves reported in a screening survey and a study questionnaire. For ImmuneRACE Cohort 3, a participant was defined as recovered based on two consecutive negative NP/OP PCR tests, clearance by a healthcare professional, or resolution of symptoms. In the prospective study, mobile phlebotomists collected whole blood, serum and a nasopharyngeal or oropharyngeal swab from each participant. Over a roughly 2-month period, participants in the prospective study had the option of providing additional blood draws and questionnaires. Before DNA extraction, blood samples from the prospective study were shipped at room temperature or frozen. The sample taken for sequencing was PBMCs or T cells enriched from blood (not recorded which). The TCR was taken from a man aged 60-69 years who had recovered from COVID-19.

DNA sequence: TGTGCCACCAGCACCACTAACTATGGCTACACCTTC. Translated, it gives CATSTTNYGYTF. Recombination joined TRBV15 with TRBJ1-2; the D gene is not confidently resolved. V is pared back by 4 bases and J by 0 bases, with 3 bases lying between the germline termini. The germline V gene (reference sequence) sets CDR1 to LNHNV and CDR2 to YYDKDF. The CDR3 runs 12 residues from the cysteine to the phenylalanine. Only the CDR3 DNA is retained, 36 bases long and in frame from the first base.